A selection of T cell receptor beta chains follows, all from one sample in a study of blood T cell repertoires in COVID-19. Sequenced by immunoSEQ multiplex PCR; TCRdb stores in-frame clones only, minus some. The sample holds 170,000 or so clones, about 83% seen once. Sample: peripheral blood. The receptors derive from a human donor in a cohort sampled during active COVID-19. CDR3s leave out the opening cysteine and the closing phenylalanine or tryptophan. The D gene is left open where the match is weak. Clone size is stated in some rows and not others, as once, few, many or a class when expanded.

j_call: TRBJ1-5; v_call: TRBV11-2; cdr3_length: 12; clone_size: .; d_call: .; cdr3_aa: ASSLVAGNQPQH
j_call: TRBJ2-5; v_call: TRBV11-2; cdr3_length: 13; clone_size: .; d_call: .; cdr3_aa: ASSNSREARETQY
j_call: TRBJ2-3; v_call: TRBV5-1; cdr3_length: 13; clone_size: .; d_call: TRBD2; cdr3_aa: ASSLSGGDTDTQY
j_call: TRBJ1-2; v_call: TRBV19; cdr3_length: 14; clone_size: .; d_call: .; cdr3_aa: ASSIRRAGGYYGYT
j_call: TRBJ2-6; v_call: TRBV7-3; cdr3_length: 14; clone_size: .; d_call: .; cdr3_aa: ASSPLPRSGANVLT
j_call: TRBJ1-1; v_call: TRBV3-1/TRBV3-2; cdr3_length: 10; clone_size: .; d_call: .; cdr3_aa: ASSQEATEAF
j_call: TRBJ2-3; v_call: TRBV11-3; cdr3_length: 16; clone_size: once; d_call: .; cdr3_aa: ASSLGGGDYRLADTQY
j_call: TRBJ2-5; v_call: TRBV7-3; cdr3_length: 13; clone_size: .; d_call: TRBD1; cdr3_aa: ASSPQVGQQETQY
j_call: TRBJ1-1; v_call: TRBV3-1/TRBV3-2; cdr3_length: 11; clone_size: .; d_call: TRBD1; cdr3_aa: ATSDRGGTEAF
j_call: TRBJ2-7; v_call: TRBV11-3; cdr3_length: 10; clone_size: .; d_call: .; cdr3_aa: ASSSKGYEQY
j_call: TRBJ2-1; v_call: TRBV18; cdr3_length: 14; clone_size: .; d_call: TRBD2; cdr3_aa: ASSQGLAGGPNEQF
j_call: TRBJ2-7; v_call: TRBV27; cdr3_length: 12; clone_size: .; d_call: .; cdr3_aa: ASSLSTGSYEQY
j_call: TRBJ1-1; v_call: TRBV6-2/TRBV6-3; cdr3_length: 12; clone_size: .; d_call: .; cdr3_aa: ASSYTGGRTEAF
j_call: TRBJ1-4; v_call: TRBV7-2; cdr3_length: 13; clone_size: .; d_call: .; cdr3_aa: ASAQSREANEKLF
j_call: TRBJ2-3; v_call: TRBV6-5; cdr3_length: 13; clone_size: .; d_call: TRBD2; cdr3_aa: ASSSAGANTDTQY
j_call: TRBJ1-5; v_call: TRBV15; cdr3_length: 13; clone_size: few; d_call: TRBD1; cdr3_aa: ATSRDPGGHQPQH
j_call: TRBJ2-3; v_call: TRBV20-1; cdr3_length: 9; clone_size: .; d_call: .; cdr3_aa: SAPPADTQY
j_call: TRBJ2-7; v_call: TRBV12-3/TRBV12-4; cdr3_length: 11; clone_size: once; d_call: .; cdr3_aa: ASSKTQGYEQY
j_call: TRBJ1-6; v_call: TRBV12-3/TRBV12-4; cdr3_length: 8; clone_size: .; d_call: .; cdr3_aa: ASRGHDLH
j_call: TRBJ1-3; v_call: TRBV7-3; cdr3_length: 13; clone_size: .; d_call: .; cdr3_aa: ASSLGGGSGNTIY
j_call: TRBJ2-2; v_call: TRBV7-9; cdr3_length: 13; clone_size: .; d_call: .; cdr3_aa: ASSLWSGVPGELF
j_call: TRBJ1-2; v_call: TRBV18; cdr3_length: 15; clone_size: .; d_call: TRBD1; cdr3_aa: ASSPGGGQGDFYGYT
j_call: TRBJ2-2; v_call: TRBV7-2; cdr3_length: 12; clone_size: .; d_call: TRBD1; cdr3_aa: ASLWGTGAGELF
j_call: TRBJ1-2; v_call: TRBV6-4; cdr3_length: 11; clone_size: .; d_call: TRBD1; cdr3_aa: ASSDYTGGGYT
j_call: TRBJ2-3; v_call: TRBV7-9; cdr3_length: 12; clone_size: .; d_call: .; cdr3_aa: ASTGLGRTDTQY
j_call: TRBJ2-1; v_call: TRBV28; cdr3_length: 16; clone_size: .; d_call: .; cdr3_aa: ASSYPTRYRGAYNEQF
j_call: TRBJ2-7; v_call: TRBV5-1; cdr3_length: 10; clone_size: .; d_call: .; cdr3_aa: ASSLEPYEQY
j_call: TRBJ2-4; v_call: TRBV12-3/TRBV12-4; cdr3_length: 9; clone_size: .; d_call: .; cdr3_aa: ASSLVGIQY
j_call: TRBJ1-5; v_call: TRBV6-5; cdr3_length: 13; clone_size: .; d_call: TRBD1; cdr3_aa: ASSSGQGHLQPQH
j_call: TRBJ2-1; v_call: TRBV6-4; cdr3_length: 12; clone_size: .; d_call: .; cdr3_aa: ASSVGLASNEQF
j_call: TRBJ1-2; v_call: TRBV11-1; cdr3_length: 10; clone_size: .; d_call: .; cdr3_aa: ASSLARGGYT
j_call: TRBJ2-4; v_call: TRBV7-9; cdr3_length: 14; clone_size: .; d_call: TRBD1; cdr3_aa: ASSLTGGVAKNIQY
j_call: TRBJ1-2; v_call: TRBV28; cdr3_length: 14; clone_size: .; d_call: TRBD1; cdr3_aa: ASTTLTGGLNYGYT